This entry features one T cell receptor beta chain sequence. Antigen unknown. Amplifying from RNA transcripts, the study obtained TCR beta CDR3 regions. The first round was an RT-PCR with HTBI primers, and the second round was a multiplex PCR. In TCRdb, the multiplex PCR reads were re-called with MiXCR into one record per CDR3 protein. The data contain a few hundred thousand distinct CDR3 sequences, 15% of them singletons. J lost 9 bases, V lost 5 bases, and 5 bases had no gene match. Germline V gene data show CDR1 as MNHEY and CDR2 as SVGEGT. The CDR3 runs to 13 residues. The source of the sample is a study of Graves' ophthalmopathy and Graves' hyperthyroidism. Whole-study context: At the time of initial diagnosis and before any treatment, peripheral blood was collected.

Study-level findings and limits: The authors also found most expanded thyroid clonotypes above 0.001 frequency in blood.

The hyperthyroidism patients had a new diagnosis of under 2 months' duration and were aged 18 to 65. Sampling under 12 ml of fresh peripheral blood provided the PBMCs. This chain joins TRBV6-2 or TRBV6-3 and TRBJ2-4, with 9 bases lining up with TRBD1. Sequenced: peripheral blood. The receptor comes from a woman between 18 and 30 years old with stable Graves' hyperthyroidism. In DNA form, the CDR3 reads TGTGCCAGCAGTGCACGACAGGGGGGCATTCAGTACTTC. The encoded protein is CASSARQGGIQYF.